Reported below is one T cell receptor (beta chain). Antigen unknown. This sample stems from a study of cytomegalovirus exposure and HLA in healthy donors. Study-wide results and limits: The classifier was said to identify cytomegalovirus status with high specificity and sensitivity. Researchers catalogued roughly 170 TCR beta chains as cytomegalovirus-associated. Generally TCR sequences proved uncommon, though certain public TCRs appeared in numerous donors.

Clones were read by immunoSEQ multiplex PCR, and TCRdb kept only the in-frame ones, dropping some. The table shows about 84,000 clones, with roughly 93% occurring only once. The germline gives CDR1 SGHVS, CDR2 FNYEAQ. The CDR3 runs 15 residues. V dropped 5 bases and J dropped 6; count of bases not matched to a gene: 8. The sequence was obtained from a man younger than 40 in good health and CMV-seronegative. Sequenced input: PBMCs. The chain couples TRBV7-6 to TRBJ1-5; TRBD1 matches 9 bases. The CDR3 loop reads CASSPGTGKVQPQHF. The CDR3 DNA is TGTGCCAGCAGCCCCGGGACAGGGAAGGTTCAGCCCCAGCATTTT.